Sequencing of this TCR beta chain was carried out in a study of cytomegalovirus exposure and HLA in healthy donors. Study-wide context: As an earlier analysis found, 150 million to 200 million T cells yielded approximately 100 million unique TCR beta sequences.

Concerning this clone itself: This CDR3 is missing its conserved last phenylalanine or tryptophan, likely due to a read error.

The junction had 6 bases not matched to a gene; V was cut back by 7 bases and J by 4 bases. The CDR3 is 14 amino acids. Germline V lookup: CDR1 SGHRS, CDR2 YFSETQ. PCR was performed using 60 Vbeta and 13 Jbeta primers. Sequencing used immunoSEQ multiplex PCR; TCRdb keeps in-frame clones, though not all of them. There are tens of thousands of clones in the sample, with 0.58% held by the top ten. This chain connects TRBV5-1 to TRBJ1-1, with TRBD1 matching 11 bases. The sequence was obtained from a man between 45 and 60 years old in good health and CMV-seronegative. The sample was PBMCs. CDR3 bases: TGCGCCAGCGGATCCGGGACAGGGGGCACTGAAGCTTTCCTT. Protein sequence: CASGSGTGGTEAFL.